The entry below gives a single T cell receptor (beta chain) sequence along with its context. The data derive from a study of blood T cells in healthy people across ages. The second PCR ran roughly 6 to 12 cycles with a sample-barcoded 5' primer and J-beta primers. TCRdb reanalysed the 5' RACE reads using MiXCR and keeps one entry per CDR3 protein. The data show about 640,000 distinct CDR3 sequences, approximately 59% seen once. Germline V gene data show CDR1 as DFQATT and CDR2 as SNEGSKA (reference sequence). The CDR3 length is 14 residues. After removal of 3 bases from V and 10 bases from J, the junction contained 10 bases not matched to a gene.

J is TRBJ2-1 and V is TRBV20-1, with 9 bases matching TRBD1. The sequence was collected from a man aged 60 to 75 in good health. The sequenced material came from blood. The CDR3 region has the DNA TGCAGTGCTAGGGGGACAGGGATATCCTACGAGCAGTTCTTC. This gives the protein CSARGTGISYEQFF.